The T cell receptor (beta chain) under discussion was sequenced for a study of OX40 agonist ivuxolimab in advanced cancers. About the research overall: Hepatocellular carcinoma, melanoma, renal cell or head and neck cancer affected the dose-escalation patients.

Clones were read by immunoSEQ multiplex PCR, and TCRdb kept only the in-frame ones, dropping some. The sample contains 35,000 to 40,000 clones, approximately 90% of which appear only once. General study points: Expanded clones belonging to CD8+ T cells outnumbered, on average, those of CD4+. Partial responders treated at 0.1-3.0 mg/kg exhibited clonal expansion among the lowest measured.

Anyone with autoimmune disease history or systemic immunosuppression was excluded. The CDR3 length is 13 residues. CDR1 is SEHNR and CDR2 is FQNEAQ in the germline V gene (reference sequence). V was cut by 4 bases and J by 5 bases, with 9 bases left in between. To note about this clone: Its antigen is undetermined.

The specimen was CD4+ or CD8+ T cells sorted from blood, collected in a trial of the OX40 agonist ivuxolimab. This TCR was recovered from an adult with an advanced solid tumor such as melanoma, head and neck, liver or kidney cancer. The J gene is TRBJ2-1, the V gene TRBV7-9; D uncertain. The CDR3 bases are TGTGCCAGCAGCTGGTCTTTCGACAATGAGCAGTTCTTC. Residues: CASSWSFDNEQFF. The whole variable domain, filled in from reference TRBV7-9 and TRBJ2-1, reads DTGVSQNPRHKITKRGQNVTFRCDPISEHNRLYWYRQTLGQGPEFLTYFQNEAQLEKSRLLSDRFSAERPKGSFSTLEIQRTEQGDSAMYLCASSWSFDNEQFFGPGTRLTVL.